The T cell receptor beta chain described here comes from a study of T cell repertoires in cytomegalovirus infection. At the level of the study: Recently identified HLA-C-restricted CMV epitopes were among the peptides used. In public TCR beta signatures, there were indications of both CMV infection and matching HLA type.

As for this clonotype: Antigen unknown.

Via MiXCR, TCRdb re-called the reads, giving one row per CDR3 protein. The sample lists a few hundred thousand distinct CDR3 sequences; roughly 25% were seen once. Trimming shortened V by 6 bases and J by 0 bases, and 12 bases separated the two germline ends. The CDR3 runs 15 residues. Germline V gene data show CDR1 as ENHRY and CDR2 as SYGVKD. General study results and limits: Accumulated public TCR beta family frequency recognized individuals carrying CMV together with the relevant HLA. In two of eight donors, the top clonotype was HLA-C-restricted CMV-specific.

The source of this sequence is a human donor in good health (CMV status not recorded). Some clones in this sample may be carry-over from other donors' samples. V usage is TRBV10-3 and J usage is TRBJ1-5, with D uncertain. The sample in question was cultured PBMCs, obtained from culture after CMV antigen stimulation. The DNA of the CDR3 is TGTGCCATCAGCACTAACATCGATAGCAATCAGCCCCAGCATTTT. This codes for CAISTNIDSNQPQHF.